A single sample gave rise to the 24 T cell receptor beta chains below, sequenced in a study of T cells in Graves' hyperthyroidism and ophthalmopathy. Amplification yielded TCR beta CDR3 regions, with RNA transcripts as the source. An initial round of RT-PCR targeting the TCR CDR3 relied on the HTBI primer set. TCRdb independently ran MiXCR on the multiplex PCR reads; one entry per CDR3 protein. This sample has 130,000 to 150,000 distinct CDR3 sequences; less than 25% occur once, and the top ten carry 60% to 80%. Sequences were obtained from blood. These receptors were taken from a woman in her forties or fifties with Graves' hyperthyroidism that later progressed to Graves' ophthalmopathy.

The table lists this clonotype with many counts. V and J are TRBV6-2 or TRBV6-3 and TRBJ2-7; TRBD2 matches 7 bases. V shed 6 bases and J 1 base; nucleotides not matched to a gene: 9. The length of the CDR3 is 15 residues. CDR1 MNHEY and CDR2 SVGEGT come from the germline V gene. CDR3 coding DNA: TGTGCCAGCAGCTTTTCGAGCGGGGCATCCTACGAGCAGTACTTC. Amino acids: CASSFSSGASYEQYF.

CDR3 in DNA: TGTGCCAGCAGCGTAGTCGGGAGCTCCTACAATGAGCAGTTCTTC. It specifies CASSVVGSSYNEQFF. The rearrangement links TRBV9 to TRBJ2-1; D is perhaps TRBD2 (6 bases). The V end lost 0 bases, the J end lost 0 bases, and 7 bases lay between the germline ends. This CDR3 spans 15 amino acids. Germline values: CDR1 SGDLS, CDR2 YYNGEE.

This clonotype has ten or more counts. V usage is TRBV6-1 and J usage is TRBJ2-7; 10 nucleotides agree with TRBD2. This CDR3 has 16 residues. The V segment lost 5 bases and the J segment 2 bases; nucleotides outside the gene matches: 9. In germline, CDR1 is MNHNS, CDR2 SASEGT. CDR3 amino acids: CASSRSSGSGAYEQYF. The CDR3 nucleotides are TGTGCCAGCAGTAGGTCTAGCGGGAGTGGCGCCTACGAGCAGTACTTC.

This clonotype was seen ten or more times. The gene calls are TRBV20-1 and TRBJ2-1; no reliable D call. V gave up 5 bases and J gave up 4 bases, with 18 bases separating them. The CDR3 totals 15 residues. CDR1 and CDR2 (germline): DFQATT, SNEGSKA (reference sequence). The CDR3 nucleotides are TGCAGTGCTTCGTACTCCCGCCCCGCTTACAATGAGCAGTTCTTC. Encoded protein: CSASYSRPAYNEQFF.

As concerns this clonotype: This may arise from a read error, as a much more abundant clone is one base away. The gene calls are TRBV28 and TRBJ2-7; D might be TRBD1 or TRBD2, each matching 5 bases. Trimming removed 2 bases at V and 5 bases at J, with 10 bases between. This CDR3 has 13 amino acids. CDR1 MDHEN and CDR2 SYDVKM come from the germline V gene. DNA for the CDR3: TGTGCCAGCAGTTTAGCGATGGGGGACGAGCAGTACTTC. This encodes CASSLAMGDEQYF.

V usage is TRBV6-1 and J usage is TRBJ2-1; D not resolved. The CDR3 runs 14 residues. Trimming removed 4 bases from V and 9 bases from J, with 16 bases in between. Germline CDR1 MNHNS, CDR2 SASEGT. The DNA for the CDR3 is TGTGCCAGCAGTGCGAATATGGCCCAACCTGAGCAGTTCTTC. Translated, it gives CASSANMAQPEQFF.

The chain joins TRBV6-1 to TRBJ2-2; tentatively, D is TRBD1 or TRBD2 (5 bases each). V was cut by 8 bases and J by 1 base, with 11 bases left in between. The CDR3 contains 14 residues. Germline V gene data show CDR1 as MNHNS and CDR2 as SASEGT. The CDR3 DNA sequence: TGTGCCAGCCCGGGGCGGTGGAACACCGGGGAGCTGTTTTTT. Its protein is CASPGRWNTGELFF.

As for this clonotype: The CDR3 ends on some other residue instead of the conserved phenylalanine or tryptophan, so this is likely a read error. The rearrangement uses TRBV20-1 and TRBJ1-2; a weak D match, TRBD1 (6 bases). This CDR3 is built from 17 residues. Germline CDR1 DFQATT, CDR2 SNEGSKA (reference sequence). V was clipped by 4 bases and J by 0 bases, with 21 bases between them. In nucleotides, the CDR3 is TGCAGTGCTACCTTAAGACCTCCGGGACACGCTAACTATGGCTACACCTCC. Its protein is CSATLRPPGHANYGYTS.

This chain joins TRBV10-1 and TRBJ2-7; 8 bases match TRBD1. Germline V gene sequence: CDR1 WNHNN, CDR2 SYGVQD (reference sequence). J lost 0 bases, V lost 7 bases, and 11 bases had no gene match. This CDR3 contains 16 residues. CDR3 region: CASKGRGQGLSYEQYF. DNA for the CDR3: TGCGCCAGCAAAGGAAGAGGACAGGGTCTCTCCTACGAGCAGTACTTC.

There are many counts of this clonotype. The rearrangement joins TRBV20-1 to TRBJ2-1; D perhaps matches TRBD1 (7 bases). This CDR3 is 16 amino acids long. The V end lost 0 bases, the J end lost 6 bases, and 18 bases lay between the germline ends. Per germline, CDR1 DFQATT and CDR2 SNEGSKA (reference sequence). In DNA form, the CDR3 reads TGCAGTGCTAGAGATGGAGGGGGCATGGGGAGCAATGAGCAGTTCTTC. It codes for CSARDGGGMGSNEQFF.

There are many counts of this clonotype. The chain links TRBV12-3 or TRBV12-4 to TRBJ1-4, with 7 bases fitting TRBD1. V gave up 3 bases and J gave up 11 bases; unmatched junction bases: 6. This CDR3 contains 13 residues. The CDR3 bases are TGTGCCAGCAGTTTGAGCACAGGGGATAAACTGTTTTTT. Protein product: CASSLSTGDKLFF.

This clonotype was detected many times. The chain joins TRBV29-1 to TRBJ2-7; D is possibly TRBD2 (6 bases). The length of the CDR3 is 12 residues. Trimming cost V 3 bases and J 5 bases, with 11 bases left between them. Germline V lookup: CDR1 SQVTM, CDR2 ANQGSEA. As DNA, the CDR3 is TGCAGCGTTGAGGAGGGAGTGCACGAGCAGTACTTC. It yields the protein CSVEEGVHEQYF.

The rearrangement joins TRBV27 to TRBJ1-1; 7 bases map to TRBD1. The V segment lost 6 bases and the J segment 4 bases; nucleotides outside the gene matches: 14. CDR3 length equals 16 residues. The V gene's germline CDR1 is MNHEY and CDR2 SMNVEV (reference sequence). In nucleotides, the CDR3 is TGTGCCAGCAGGGGCCATGCAGGGGGTAAAGGCACTGAAGCTTTCTTT. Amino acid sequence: CASRGHAGGKGTEAFF.

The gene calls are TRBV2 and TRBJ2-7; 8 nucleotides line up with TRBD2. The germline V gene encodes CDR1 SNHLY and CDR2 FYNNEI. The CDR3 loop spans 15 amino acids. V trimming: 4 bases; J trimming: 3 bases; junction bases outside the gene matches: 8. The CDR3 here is CASSAPGRAFYEQYF. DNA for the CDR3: TGTGCCAGCAGTGCCCCCGGGAGGGCCTTCTACGAGCAGTACTTC.

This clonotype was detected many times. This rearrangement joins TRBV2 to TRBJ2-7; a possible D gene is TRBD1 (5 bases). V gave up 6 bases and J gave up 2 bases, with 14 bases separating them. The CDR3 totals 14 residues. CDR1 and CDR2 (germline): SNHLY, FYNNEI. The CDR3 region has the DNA TGTGCCAGCAGGGCAGGGCCCACGACCTACGAGCAGTACTTC. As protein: CASRAGPTTYEQYF.

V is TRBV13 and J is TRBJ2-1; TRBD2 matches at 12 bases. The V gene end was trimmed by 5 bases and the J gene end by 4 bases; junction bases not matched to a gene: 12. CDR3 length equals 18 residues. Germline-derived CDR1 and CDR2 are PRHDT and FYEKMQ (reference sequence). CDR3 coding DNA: TGTGCCAGCAGCCCGGGGGGGACTAGCGGGTTAGAGTACAATGAGCAGTTCTTC. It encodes CASSPGGTSGLEYNEQFF. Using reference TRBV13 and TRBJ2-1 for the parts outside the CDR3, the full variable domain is AAGVIQSPRHLIKEKRETATLKCYPIPRHDTVYWYQQGPGQDPQFLISFYEKMQSDKGSIPDRFSAQQFSDYHSELNMSSLELGDSALYFCASSPGGTSGLEYNEQFFGPGTRLTVL.

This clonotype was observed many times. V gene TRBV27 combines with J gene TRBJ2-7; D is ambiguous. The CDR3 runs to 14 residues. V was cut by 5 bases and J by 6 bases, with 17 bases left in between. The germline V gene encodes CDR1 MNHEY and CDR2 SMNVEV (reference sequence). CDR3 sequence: CASSPNSVPAEQYF. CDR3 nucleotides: TGTGCCAGCAGTCCTAACAGTGTTCCCGCCGAGCAGTACTTC.

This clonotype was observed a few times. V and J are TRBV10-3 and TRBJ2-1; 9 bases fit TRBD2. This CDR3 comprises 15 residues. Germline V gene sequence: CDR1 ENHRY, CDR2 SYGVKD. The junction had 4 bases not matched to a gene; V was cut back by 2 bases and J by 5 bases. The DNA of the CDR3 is TGTGCCATCAGTGAGGGCGGGGGGGGGCACAATGAGCAGTTCTTC. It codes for CAISEGGGGHNEQFF.

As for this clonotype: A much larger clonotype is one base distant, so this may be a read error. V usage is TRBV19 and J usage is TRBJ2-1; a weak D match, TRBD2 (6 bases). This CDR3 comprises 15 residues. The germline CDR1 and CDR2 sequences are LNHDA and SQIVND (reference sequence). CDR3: CASSIVSGVGNEQLF. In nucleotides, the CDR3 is TGTGCCAGTAGTATAGTCTCGGGAGTTGGCAATGAGCAGCTCTTC.

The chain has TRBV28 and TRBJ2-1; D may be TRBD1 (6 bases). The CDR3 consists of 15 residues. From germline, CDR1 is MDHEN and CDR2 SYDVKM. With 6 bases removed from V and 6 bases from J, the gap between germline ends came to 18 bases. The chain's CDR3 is CASSHLGTLRNEQFF. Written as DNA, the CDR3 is TGTGCCAGCAGCCACCTCGGGACACTCCGCAATGAGCAGTTCTTC.

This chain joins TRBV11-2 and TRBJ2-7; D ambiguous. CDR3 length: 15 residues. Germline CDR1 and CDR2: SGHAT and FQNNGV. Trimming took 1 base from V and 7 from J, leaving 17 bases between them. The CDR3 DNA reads TGTGCCAGCAGCTTAGGCCATGGCGCGACCTGGGAGCAGTACTTC. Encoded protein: CASSLGHGATWEQYF. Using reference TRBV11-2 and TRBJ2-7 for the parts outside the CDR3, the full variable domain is EAGVAQSPRYKIIEKRQSVAFWCNPISGHATLYWYQQILGQGPKLLIQFQNNGVVDDSQLPKDRFSAERLKGVDSTLKIQPAKLEDSAVYLCASSLGHGATWEQYFGPGTRLTVT.

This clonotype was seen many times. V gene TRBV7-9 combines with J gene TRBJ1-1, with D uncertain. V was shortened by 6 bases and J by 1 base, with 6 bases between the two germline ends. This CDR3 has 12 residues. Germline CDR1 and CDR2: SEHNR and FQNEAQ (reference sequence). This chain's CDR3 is CASSRENTEAFF. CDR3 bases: TGTGCCAGCAGTCGGGAGAACACTGAAGCTTTCTTT.

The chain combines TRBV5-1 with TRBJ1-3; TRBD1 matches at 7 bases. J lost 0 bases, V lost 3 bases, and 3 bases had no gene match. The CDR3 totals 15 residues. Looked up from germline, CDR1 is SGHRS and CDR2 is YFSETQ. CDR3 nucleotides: TGCGCCAGCAGCTCAGGGACAGTCTCTGGAAACACCATATATTTT. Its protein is CASSSGTVSGNTIYF.

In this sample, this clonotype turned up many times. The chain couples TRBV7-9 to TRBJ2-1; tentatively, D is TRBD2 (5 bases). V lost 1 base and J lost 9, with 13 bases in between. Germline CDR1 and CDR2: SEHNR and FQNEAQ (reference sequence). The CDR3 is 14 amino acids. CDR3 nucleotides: TGTGCCAGCAGCTTAGACCTCCGGAGGTCTGAGCAGTTCTTC. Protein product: CASSLDLRRSEQFF.